One TCR beta chain is described in this entry. Its antigen is not yet known. Per-base qualities were not stored, and no clone one base away is much larger. This sample was taken from a study of response to subunit inactivated influenza vaccine listed by TCRdb under 2018. Concerning the study at large: To follow how T cells responded to a trivalent subunit inactivated influenza vaccine, the researchers relied on deep quantitative profiling of the T cell receptor repertoire. The paper's findings and limits, for the study overall: The authors proposed that each seasonal influenza vaccination may bring in only a limited number of new T cells.

Receptors were amplified or captured by RT-PCR. For sequencing, an Illumina HiSeq 2500 was employed. Using fastp at Q25 and MiXCR, TCRdb reprocessed the public reads and kept productive beta chains. Each entry is one CDR3 protein sequence, shown with its most common DNA and genes. Here the sample has about 520,000 distinct CDR3 sequences; roughly 7.9% occur a single time. About an eighth of the sample is in the top ten clones. The CDR3 sequence holds 16 residues, the cysteine and phenylalanine included. Here the CDR3 DNA is all that survives: 48 bases in frame from base 1. The germline V gene yields SNHLY for CDR1 and FYNNEI for CDR2. Deletion took 7 bases off V and 2 bases off J, with a span of 21 bases between the germline ends.

The sequence was collected from a man between 50 and 69 years old who received an inactivated influenza vaccine. Donor details come from another sample of the same person, matched by shared clones. The receptor chain draws on TRBV2 and TRBJ2-7; the D gene could be TRBD1 or TRBD2, each one agreeing over 6 bases. The input for sequencing was PBMCs from blood, taken roughly 24 months after vaccination. The nucleotide sequence is TGTGCCAGCAAAAAGGGGGGCAGGGGCGAACCCTACGAGCAGTACTTC. Its protein reads: CASKKGGRGEPYEQYF.